A selection of T cell receptor beta chains follows, all from one sample in a study of T cell responses to AZD1222 COVID-19 vaccine. TCRdb's copy holds only in-frame clones and misses some; the assay was immunoSEQ multiplex PCR. The repertoire holds 85,000 to 95,000 clones, with around 87% as singletons. Sequencing used peripheral blood, obtained on day 0 of AZD1222 vaccination. These receptors were obtained from an adult in good health. Both conserved end residues are trimmed from each CDR3.

TRBV7-2 ASSFGQGNNSPLH
TRBV5-1 ASSSGQGEEPQH
TRBV28 ASSRPGQASYEQY
TRBV7-3 ASSSRAGENGYT
TRBV21-1 ASSEDYLLGEQY
TRBV7-3 ASSRPTGTSGAGYNEQF
TRBV5-1 ASSPGRLAGKETQY
TRBV24-1 ATSDYSPGNTIY
TRBV25-1 ASSDGYNYEQY
TRBV2 ASSPDRGRFYEQF
TRBV11-1 ASSLQGGAPFNEQF
TRBV18 ASSREAGAQGQY
TRBV18 ASSLNSALASQDTQY
TRBV5-1 ASIAGGTSGGAETQY
TRBV12-3/TRBV12-4 ATQGLSTEAF
TRBV19 ASSNLQGYTEAF
TRBV4-1 ASSQAGGADGYT
TRBV30 AWSVGSQGASSGYT
TRBV7-9 ASSLSALGGNYEQY
TRBV5-6 ASRRQVHGEQY
TRBV21-1 ASSSPRDRDGNTIY
TRBV9 ASSADKGQGSTQY
TRBV2 ASRQDAGETQY
TRBV6-2/TRBV6-3 ASSYNRADYGYT
TRBV6-5 ASKSGYEQY
TRBV3-1/TRBV3-2 ASSQAQGNSPLH
TRBV14 ASSHSGQATYGYT
TRBV27 ASSPAPGPGGTGELF
TRBV6-2/TRBV6-3 ASSAATLGGVEQF
TRBV7-9 ATSSQGTSTEAF
TRBV29-1 SVSRNTEAF
TRBV9 ASREGEGGNTIY
TRBV11-3 ASSSGLAGAHSSYEQY
TRBV3-1/TRBV3-2 ASSQDPGRTYNEQF
TRBV11-2 ASRRRAFGVNNSPLH
TRBV11-2 APRTGELF
TRBV5-1 ASSLVGPDFGNTIY
TRBV7-9 ASSVTGGGNSPLH
TRBV21-1 ASTLVDTRRETQY
TRBV2 ASKTGGSPGQPQH